This entry features one T cell receptor (beta chain) sequence. The antigen remains unidentified. The record originates from a study of cytomegalovirus exposure and HLA in healthy donors. J was trimmed by 5 bases and V by 1 base; bases with no gene match: 19. Looked up from germline, CDR1 is SGHRS and CDR2 is YFSETQ. This CDR3 is 20 amino acids long. Whole-study findings and limits: Researchers catalogued 164 TCR beta chains as cytomegalovirus-associated. Rarity marked most TCR sequences, yet some public TCRs occurred in many donors. Reports described diagnosis of cytomegalovirus status by the classifier as highly specific and sensitive. First-cohort TCR clusters tended to co-occur in the approximately 130 validation repertoires, a later analysis found.

Generated by immunoSEQ multiplex PCR, the TCRdb table keeps only in-frame clones and is missing some. Of 100,000 to 150,000 clones in the sample, 89% were seen once. V gene TRBV5-1 combines with J gene TRBJ2-5; TRBD2 matches 11 bases. What was sequenced was PBMCs. The sequence was collected from a woman aged 18 to 35 in good health and CMV-seronegative. The CDR3 is CASSLNPPLAGGLWWETQYF. The CDR3 coding sequence is TGCGCCAGCAGCTTGAACCCTCCGCTAGCGGGGGGACTTTGGTGGGAGACCCAGTACTTC.